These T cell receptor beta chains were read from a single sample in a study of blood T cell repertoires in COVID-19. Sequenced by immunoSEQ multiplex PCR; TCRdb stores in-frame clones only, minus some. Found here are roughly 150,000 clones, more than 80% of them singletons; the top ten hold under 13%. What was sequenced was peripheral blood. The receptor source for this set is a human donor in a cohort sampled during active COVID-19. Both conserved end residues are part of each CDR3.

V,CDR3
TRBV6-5,CASRGRAMHNEQFF
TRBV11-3,CASGGQDPTGELFF
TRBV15,CATSRPRGGGGEKLFF
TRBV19,CASSSGGVGTEAFF
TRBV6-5,CASSPFETQYF
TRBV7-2,CASSLSWAGDKFF
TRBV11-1,CASSPLAEAKNIQYF
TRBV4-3,CASSQDVPGGNQPQHF
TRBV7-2,CASSLFSGLAGGTQNIQYF
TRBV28,CASASYIGGANEKLFF
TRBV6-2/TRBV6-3,CASSPWGGEQYF
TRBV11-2,CASSPRQSSSDGYTF
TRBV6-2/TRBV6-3,CASSYDTSGITRSSYNEQFF
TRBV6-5,CASSFTGTGSPLHF
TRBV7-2,CASSLGPKNTGELFF
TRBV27,CASSQDKSYEQYF
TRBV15,CATSRGDRQTYEQYF
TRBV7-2,CASSFSGTGELFF
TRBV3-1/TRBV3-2,CASSQPDRSGNTIYF
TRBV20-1,CSARAGHEQYF
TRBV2,CASSDVRGNEKLFF
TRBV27,CASSLDRLHHLEQYF
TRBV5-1,CASSSLTQGSNEQFF
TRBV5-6,CASSRQGARNSPLHF
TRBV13,CASSSQGTSGYNEQFF
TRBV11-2,CASRSTGYYEQYF
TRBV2,CASSAGTGGKDEQFF
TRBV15,CATSRDGSGGPTDTQYF
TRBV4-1,CASSHPGVSTGELFF
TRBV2,CASGRGIDQPQHF
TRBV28,CASSLLAGGQETQYF
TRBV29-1,CSVPTSGYGYTF
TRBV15,CATSRFMGQLNQPQHF
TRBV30,CAWTTSGPYEQYF
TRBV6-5,CASRSGTGYDNEQFF
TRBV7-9,CASSPIPGHEREVNEQYF
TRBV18,CASSPAGGGADTQYF